This T cell receptor (beta chain) was observed in a study of cytomegalovirus exposure and HLA in healthy donors. In regard to this clone: This specimen includes other DNA sequences encoding the same CDR3.

Germline loops: CDR1 SNHLY, CDR2 FYNNEI. V was shortened by 7 bases and J by 1 base, with 16 bases between the two germline ends. There are 15 residues in the CDR3. It was with 60 Vbeta and 13 Jbeta primers that the PCR ran. Some clones are missing from TCRdb's copy, which holds only in-frame ones; the method was immunoSEQ multiplex PCR. The sample lists about 150,000 clones; approximately 80% were seen once. This receptor was taken from a man younger than 45 in good health and CMV-seropositive. The J gene is TRBJ2-5, the V gene TRBV2; no firm D call. Sequencing used PBMCs. DNA of the CDR3: TGTGCCAGCAATCGTGAGGTGGAGTTCCAAGAGACCCAGTACTTC. Encoded protein: CASNREVEFQETQYF.